The 4 T cell receptor beta chains reported below all come from one sample, sequenced in a study of yellow fever vaccine responses in identical twins. TCRdb reprocessed the RT-PCR reads with MiXCR, giving one entry per CDR3 protein. The table lists roughly 17,000 distinct CDR3 sequences, less than 70% of them singletons, with about 8% in the top ten. The source material was T cells from blood (PBMCs), unsorted or a sorted subset (not recorded which), sampled before or after yellow fever vaccination (not recorded which). The receptors originated from a woman aged 18-29 years who received the yellow fever vaccine.

The chain couples TRBV20-1 to TRBJ2-7; D may be TRBD1 (6 bases). The V gene lost 1 base and the J gene lost 4 bases, with 14 bases spanning the gap. This CDR3 has 14 residues. CDR1 is DFQATT and CDR2 is SNEGSKA in the germline V gene (reference sequence). CDR3 residues: CSARALDRSYEQYF. The CDR3 nucleotides are TGCAGTGCTAGAGCCCTAGACAGGTCGTACGAGCAGTACTTC.

This clonotype was seen only once. This chain uses TRBV4-3 with TRBJ2-5; 11 bases fit TRBD2. The CDR3 has 17 residues. Germline values: CDR1 LGHNA, CDR2 YSLEER. Unmatched junction bases numbered 6, after V lost 0 bases and J lost 3 bases. The DNA of the CDR3 is TGCGCCAGCAGCCAAGATCCTAGCGGGGGGACAAAAGAGACCCAGTACTTC. The encoded protein is CASSQDPSGGTKETQYF.

This chain links TRBV18 with TRBJ2-7; 7 bases fit TRBD1. The trim removed 0 bases at V and 2 bases at J, leaving 7 bases unmatched. Germline V gene sequence: CDR1 KGHSH, CDR2 LQKENI. CDR3 length: 16 residues. DNA for the CDR3: TGTGCCAGCTCACCACCCCGACAGGGCCTAACCTACGAGCAGTACTTC. Its protein is CASSPPRQGLTYEQYF.

The chain employs TRBV18 and TRBJ2-6; TRBD2 is a possible D gene (5 bases). The V gene lost 2 bases and the J gene lost 2 bases, with 10 bases spanning the gap. Germline lookup yields CDR1 KGHSH and CDR2 LQKENI. The CDR3 totals 16 residues. CDR3 sequence (DNA): TGTGCCAGCTCACCAATTCGGGAACCTGGGGCCAACGTCCTGACTTTC. This gives the protein CASSPIREPGANVLTF.